This T cell receptor beta chain emerged from a study of vaccination effects on CD4 cells after COVID-19. Study summary: Vaccine administered to participants consisted of two doses of either BNT162b2 or mRNA-1273. A couple of convalescent pre-vaccine samples were taken 142 and 148 days post-diagnosis.

After expansion with viral peptide pools in the ViraFEST assay, antigen-specific CD4+ T cells were sequenced. CD4+ T cell isolation took place after about 11 days of culture. A positive SARS-CoV-2 PCR test fell between March and December 2020. Generated by immunoSEQ multiplex PCR, the TCRdb table keeps only in-frame clones and is missing some. The sample records around 75,000 clones, over 65% being singletons. CDR3 length: 16 residues. The V end lost 4 bases, the J end lost 0 bases, and 19 bases lay between the germline ends. Germline V CDR1 and CDR2: GTSNPN, SVGIG (reference sequence). A note on this clone: Its specificity is not known.

V gene TRBV30 combines with J gene TRBJ2-7; D tentatively fits TRBD1 or TRBD2 (5 bases each). This sample comprised CD4+ T cells from PBMCs cultured with HIV peptides, obtained before COVID-19 vaccination. Subset reported: HIV-1 Nef peptide pool negative control/reference culture. This clonotype was sampled from a human donor who had a prior SARS-CoV-2 infection. CDR3 coding DNA: TGTGCCTGGACCGGGCCCGGGGAAAGGGGCTCCTACGAGCAGTACTTC. It yields the protein CAWTGPGERGSYEQYF.